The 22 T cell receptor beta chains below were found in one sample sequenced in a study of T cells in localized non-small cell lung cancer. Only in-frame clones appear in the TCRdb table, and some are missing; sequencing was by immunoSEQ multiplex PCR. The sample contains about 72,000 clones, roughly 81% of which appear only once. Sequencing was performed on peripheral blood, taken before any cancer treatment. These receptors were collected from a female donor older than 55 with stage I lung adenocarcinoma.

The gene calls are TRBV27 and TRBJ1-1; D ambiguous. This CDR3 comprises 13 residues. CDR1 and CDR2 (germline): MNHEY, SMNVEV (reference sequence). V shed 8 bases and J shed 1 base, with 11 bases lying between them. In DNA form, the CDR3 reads TGTGCCAGCCATCGGACGGAGAACACTGAAGCTTTCTTT. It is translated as CASHRTENTEAFF.

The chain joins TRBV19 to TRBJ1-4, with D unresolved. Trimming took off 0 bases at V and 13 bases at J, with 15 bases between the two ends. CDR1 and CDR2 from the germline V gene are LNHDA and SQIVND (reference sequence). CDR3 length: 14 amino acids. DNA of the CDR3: TGTGCCAGTAGTATAGACGCTGATGGACCTCGACTGTTTTTT. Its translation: CASSIDADGPRLFF.

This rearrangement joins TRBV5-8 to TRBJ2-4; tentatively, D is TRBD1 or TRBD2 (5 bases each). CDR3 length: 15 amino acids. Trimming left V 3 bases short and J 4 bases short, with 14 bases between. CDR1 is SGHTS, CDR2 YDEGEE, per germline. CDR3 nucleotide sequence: TGTGCCAGCAGCTGGGGGATGACGGTAAAAAACATTCAGTACTTC. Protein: CASSWGMTVKNIQYF.

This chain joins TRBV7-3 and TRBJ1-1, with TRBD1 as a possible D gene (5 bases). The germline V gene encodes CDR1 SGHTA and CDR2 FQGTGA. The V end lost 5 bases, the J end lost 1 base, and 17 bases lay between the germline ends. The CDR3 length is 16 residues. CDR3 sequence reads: CASSPGSLGGNTEAFF. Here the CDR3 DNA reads TGTGCCAGCAGCCCCGGGTCCCTGGGGGGGAACACTGAAGCTTTCTTT.

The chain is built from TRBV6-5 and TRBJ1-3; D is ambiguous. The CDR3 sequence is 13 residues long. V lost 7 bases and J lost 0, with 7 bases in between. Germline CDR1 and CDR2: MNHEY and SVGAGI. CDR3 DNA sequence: TGTGCCAGCAAGCAGAACTCTGGAAACACCATATATTTT. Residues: CASKQNSGNTIYF.

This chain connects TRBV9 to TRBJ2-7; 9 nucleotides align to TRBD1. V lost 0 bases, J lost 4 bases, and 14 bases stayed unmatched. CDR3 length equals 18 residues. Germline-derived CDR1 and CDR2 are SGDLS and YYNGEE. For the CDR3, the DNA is TGTGCCAGCAGCGTAGTTCCCCAACCGGGACAGGGTAATTACGAGCAGTACTTC. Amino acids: CASSVVPQPGQGNYEQYF.

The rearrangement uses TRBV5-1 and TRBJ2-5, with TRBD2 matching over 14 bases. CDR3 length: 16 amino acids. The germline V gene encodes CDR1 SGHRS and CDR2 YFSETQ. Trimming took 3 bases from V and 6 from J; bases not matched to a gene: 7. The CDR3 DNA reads TGCGCCAGCAGCTCCCAGACTAGCGGGGGGGCGAAGACCCAGTACTTC. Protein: CASSSQTSGGAKTQYF.

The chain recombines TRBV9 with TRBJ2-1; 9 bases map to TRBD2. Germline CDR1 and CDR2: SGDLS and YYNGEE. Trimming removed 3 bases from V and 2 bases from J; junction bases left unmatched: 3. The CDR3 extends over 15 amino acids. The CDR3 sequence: CASSASGIAYNEQFF. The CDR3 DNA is TGTGCCAGCAGCGCTAGCGGGATAGCCTACAATGAGCAGTTCTTC.

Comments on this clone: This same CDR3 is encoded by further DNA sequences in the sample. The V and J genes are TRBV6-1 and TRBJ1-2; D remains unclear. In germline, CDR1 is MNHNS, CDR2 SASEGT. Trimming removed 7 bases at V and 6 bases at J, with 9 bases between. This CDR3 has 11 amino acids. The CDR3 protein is CASTLNHGYTF. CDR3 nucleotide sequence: TGTGCCAGCACCTTGAACCATGGCTACACCTTC.

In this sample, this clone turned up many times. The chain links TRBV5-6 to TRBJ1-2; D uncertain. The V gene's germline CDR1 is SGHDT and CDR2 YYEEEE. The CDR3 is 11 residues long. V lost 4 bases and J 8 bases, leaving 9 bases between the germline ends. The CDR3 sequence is CASSRRMGYTF. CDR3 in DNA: TGTGCCAGCAGCCGTCGGATGGGCTACACCTTC. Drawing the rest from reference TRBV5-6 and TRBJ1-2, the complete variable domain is DAGVTQSPTHLIKTRGQQVTLRCSPKSGHDTVSWYQQALGQGPQFIFQYYEEEERQRGNFPDRFSGHQFPNYSSELNVNALLLGDSALYLCASSRRMGYTFGSGTRLTVV.

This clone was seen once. Here the CDR3 DNA reads TGTGCCAGCAGCTTAGCATGGGGGGCTCAGGAAAAACTGTTTTTT. Amino acid sequence: CASSLAWGAQEKLFF. This rearrangement joins TRBV7-2 to TRBJ1-4, with D perhaps matching TRBD1 (6 bases). This CDR3 is built from 15 residues. V was shortened by 0 bases and J by 8 bases, with 13 bases between the two germline ends. CDR1 is SGHTA, CDR2 FQGNSA, per germline.

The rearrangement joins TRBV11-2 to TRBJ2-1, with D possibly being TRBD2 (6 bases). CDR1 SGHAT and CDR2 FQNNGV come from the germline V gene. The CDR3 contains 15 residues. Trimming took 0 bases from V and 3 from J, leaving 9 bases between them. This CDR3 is CASSLDAGIYNEQFF. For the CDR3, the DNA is TGTGCCAGCAGCTTAGATGCGGGGATCTACAATGAGCAGTTCTTC.

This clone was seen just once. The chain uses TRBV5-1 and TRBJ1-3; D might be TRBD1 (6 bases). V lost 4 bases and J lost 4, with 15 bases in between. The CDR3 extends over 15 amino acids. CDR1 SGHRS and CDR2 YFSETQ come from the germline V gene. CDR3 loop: CASSGAGAGGNTIYF. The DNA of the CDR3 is TGCGCCAGCAGCGGCGCAGGGGCCGGCGGAAACACCATATATTTT.

CDR3 in amino acids: CASSFHGANVLTF. DNA of the CDR3: TGTGCCAGCAGCTTCCATGGGGCCAACGTCCTGACTTTC. The genes are TRBV11-3 and TRBJ2-6, with D unclear. Germline V CDR1 and CDR2: SGHNT, YENEEA. This CDR3 is 13 amino acids long. V lost 3 bases, J lost 3 bases, and 3 bases lay in between.

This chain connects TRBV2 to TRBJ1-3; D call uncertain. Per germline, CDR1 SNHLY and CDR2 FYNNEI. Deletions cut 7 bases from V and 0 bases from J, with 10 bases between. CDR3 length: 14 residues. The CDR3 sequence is CASIQTYSGNTIYF. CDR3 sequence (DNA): TGTGCCAGCATACAGACTTACTCTGGAAACACCATATATTTT.

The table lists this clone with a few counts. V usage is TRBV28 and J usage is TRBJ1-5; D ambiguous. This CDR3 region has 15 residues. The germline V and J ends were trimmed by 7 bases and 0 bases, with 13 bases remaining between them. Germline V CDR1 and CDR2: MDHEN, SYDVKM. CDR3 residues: CASIKDGYSNQPQHF. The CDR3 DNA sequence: TGTGCCAGCATCAAGGACGGCTATAGCAATCAGCCCCAGCATTTT.

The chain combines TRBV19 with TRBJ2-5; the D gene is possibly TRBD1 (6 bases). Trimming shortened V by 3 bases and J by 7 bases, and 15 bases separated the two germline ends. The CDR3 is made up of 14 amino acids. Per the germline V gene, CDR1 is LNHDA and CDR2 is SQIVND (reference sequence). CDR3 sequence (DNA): TGTGCCAGTAGTATCGGCAGGGGTATAGGGACCCAGTACTTC. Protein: CASSIGRGIGTQYF.

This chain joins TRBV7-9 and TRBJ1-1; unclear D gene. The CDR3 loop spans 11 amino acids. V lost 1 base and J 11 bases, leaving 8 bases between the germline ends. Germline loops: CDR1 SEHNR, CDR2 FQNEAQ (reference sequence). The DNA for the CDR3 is TGTGCCAGCAGCTTAGGGGGTGACGCTTTCTTT. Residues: CASSLGGDAFF. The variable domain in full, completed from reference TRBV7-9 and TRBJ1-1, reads DTGVSQNPRHKITKRGQNVTFRCDPISEHNRLYWYRQTLGQGPEFLTYFQNEAQLEKSRLLSDRFSAERPKGSFSTLEIQRTEQGDSAMYLCASSLGGDAFFGQGTRLTVV.

CDR3 in amino acids: CASRDGVASLYGYTF. DNA of the CDR3: TGTGCCAGTAGAGACGGGGTGGCCTCCCTCTATGGCTACACCTTC. The rearrangement joins TRBV19 to TRBJ1-2; no reliable D call. The CDR3 extends over 15 amino acids. Between the trimmed V and J ends, which lost 6 bases and 4 bases, there was a span of 18 bases. Germline V lookup: CDR1 LNHDA, CDR2 SQIVND (reference sequence).

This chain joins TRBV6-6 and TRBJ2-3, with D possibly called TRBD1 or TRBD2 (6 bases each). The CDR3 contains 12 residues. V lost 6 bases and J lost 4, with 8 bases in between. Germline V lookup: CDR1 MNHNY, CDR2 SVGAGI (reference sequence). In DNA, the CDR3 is TGTGCCAGCAGGGGGGGCCCAGATACGCAGTATTTT. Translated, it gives CASRGGPDTQYF.

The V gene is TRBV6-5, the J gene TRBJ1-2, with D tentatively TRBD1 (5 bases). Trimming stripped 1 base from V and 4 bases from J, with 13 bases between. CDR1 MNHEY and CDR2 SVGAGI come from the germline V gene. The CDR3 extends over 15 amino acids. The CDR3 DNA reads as TGTGCCAGCAGTTACTTGCAGGGAGATAGCTATGGCTACACCTTC. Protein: CASSYLQGDSYGYTF.

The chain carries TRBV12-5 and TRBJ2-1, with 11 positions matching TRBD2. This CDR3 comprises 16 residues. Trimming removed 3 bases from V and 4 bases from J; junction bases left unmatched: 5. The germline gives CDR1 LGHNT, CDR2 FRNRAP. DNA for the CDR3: TGTGCTAGTGGTTTCCTGACTAGCGGGGATTACAATGAGCAGTTCTTC. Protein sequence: CASGFLTSGDYNEQFF.